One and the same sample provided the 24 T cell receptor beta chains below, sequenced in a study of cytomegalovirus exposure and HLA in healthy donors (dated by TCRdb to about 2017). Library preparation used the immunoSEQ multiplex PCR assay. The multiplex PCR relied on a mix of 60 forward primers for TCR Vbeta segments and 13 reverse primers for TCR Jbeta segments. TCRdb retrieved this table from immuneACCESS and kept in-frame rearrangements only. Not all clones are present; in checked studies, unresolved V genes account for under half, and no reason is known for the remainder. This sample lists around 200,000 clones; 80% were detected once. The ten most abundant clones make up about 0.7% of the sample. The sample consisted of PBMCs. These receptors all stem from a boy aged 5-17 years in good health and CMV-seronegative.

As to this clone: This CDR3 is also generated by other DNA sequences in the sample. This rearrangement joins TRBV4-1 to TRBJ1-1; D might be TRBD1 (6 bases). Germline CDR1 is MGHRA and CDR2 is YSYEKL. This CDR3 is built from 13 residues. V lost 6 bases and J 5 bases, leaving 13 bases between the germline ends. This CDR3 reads CASRPQGWTEAFF. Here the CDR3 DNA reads TGCGCCAGCAGACCACAGGGTTGGACTGAAGCTTTCTTT.

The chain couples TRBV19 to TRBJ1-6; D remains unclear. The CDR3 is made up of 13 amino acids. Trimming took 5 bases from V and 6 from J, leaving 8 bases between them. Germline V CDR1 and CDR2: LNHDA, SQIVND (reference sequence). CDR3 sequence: CASSRNSNSPLHF. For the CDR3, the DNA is TGTGCCAGTAGTCGGAACAGTAATTCACCCCTCCACTTT.

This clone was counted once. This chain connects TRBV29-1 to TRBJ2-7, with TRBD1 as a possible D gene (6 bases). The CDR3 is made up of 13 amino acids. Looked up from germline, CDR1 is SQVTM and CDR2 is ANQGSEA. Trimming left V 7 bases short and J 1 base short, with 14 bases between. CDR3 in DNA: TGCAGCGCCGGAAGGACAGATTCCTACGAGCAGTACTTC. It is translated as CSAGRTDSYEQYF.

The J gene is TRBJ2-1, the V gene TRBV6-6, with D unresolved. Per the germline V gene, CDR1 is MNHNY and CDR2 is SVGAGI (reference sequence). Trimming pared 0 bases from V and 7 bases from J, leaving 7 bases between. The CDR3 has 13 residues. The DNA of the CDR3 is TGTGCCAGCAGTTACTCGGTTGCGAATGAGCAGTTCTTC. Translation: CASSYSVANEQFF.

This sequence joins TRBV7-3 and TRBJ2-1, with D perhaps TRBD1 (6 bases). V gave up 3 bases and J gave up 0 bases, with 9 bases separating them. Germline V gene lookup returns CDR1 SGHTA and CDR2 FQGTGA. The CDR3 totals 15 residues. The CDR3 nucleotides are TGTGCCAGCAGCTTTGGACAGTCCTCCTACAATGAGCAGTTCTTC. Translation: CASSFGQSSYNEQFF.

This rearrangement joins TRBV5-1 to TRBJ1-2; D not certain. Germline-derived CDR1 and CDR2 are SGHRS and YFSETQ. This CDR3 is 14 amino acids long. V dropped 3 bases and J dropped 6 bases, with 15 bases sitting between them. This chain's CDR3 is CASSSGLYADGYTF. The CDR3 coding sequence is TGCGCCAGCAGCTCCGGACTGTATGCGGATGGCTACACCTTC.

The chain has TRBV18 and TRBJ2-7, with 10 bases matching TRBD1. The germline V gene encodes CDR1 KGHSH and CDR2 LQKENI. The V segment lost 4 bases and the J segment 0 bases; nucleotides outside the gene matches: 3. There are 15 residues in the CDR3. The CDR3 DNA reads TGTGCCAGCTCACGTGACAGGGGGCCCTCCTACGAGCAGTACTTC. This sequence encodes CASSRDRGPSYEQYF.

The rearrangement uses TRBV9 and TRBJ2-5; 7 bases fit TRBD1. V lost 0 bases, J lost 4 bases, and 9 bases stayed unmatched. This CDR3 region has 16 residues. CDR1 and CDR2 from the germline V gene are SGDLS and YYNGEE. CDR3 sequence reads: CASSVGGQQGRETQYF. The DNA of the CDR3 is TGTGCCAGCAGCGTAGGGGGACAGCAGGGGAGAGAGACCCAGTACTTC.

As DNA, the CDR3 is TGTGCCAGCAGCTTAGCGCGTTCATCCCTGAACACTGAAGCTTTCTTT. Protein product: CASSLARSSLNTEAFF. The genes are TRBV7-2 and TRBJ1-1, with D hard to call. Germline lookup yields CDR1 SGHTA and CDR2 FQGNSA. The CDR3 extends over 16 amino acids. V dropped 0 bases and J dropped 0 bases, with 11 bases sitting between them.

DNA for the CDR3: TGTGCCAGCAGCCCCATTCAGGGGAACACTGAAGCTTTCTTT. Amino acids: CASSPIQGNTEAFF. The chain recombines TRBV7-6 with TRBJ1-1; D might be TRBD1 (5 bases). In germline, CDR1 is SGHVS, CDR2 FNYEAQ. V was clipped by 5 bases and J by 1 base, with 11 bases between them. This CDR3 has 14 amino acids.

DNA of the CDR3: TGTGCCAGCAGTGAAGGTTACTCTGGAAACACCATATATTTT. Translation gives CASSEGYSGNTIYF. The chain has TRBV6-1 and TRBJ1-3, with unresolved D. Germline lookup yields CDR1 MNHNS and CDR2 SASEGT. CDR3 length: 14 residues. V was cut by 1 base and J by 0 bases, with 4 bases left in between.

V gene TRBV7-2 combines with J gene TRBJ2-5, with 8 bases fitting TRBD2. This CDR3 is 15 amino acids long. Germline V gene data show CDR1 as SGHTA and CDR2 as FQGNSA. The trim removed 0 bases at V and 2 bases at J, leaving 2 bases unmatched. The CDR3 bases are TGTGCCAGCAGCTTAGCTGGCGGGGGGCAAGAGACCCAGTACTTC. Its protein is CASSLAGGGQETQYF. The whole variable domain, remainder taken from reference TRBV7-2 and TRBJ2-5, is GAGVSQSPSNKVTEKGKDVELRCDPISGHTALYWYRQSLGQGLEFLIYFQGNSAPDKSGLPSDRFSAERTGGSVSTLTIQRTQQEDSAVYLCASSLAGGGQETQYFGPGTRLLVL.

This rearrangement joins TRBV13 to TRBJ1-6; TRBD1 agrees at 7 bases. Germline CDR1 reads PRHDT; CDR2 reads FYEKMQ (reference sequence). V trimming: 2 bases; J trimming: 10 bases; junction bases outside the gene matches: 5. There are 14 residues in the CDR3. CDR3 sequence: CASSLKGGKSPLHF. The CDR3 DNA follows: TGTGCCAGCAGCTTAAAAGGGGGCAAATCACCCCTCCACTTT.

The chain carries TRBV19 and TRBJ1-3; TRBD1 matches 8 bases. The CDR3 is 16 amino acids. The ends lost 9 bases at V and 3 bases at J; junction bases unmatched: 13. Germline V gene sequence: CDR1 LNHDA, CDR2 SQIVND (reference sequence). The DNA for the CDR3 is TGTGCCAGCTCGTTTCAGGGGGCAAAGTATGGAAACACCATATATTTT. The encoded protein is CASSFQGAKYGNTIYF.

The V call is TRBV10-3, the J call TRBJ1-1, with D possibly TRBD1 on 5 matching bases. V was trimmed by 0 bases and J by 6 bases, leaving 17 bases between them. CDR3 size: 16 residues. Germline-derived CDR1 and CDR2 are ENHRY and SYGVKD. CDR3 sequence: CAISESQVTLDAEAFF. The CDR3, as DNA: TGTGCCATCAGTGAGTCACAGGTTACACTTGATGCTGAAGCTTTCTTT.

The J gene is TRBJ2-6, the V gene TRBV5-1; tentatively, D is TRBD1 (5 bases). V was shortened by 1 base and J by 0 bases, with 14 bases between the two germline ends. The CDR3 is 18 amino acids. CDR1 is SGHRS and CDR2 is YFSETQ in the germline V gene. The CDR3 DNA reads TGCGCCAGCAGCTTGACAGGACGGTCACACTCTGGGGCCAACGTCCTGACTTTC. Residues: CASSLTGRSHSGANVLTF.

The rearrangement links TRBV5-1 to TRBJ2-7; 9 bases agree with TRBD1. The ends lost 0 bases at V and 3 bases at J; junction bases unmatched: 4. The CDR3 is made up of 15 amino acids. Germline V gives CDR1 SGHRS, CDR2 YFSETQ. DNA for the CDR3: TGCGCCAGCAGCTTGGCCGGGACAGGGTTCTACGAGCAGTACTTC. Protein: CASSLAGTGFYEQYF.

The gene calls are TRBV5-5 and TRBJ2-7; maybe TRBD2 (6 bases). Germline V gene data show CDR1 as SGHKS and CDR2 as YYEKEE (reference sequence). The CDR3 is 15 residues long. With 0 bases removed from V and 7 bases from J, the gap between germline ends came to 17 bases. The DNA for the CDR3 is TGTGCCAGCAGCTTGGTTGGGACTGGGCTATTGGAGCAGTACTTC. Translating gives CASSLVGTGLLEQYF.

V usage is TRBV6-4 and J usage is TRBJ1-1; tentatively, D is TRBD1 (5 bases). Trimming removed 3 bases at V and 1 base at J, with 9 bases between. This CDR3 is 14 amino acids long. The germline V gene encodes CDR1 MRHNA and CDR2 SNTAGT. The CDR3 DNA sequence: TGTGCCAGCAGTGAAGGGGTACCGAACACTGAAGCTTTCTTT. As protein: CASSEGVPNTEAFF.

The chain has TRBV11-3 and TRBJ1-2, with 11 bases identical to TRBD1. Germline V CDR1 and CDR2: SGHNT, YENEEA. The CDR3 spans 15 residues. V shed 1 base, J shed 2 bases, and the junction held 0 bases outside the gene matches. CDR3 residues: CASSLGTGGNYGYTF. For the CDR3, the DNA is TGTGCCAGCAGCTTAGGGACAGGGGGCAACTATGGCTACACCTTC.

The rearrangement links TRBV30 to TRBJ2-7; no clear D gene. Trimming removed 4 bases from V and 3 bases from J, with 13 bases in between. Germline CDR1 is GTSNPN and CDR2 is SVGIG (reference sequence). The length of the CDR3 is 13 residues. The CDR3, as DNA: TGTGCCTGGAAAGGAGACGCCAACTACGAGCAGTACTTC. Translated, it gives CAWKGDANYEQYF.

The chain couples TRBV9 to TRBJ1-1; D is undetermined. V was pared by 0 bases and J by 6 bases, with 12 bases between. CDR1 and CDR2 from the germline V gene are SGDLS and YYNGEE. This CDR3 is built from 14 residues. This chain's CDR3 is CASSVDSWAPEAFF. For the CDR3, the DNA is TGTGCCAGCAGCGTAGATTCGTGGGCCCCTGAAGCTTTCTTT.

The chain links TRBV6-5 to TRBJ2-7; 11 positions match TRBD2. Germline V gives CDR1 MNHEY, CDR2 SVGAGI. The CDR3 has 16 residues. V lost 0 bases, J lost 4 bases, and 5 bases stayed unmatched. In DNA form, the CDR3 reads TGTGCCAGCAGTTACTCGGACCCTAGCGGGAGGTACGAGCAGTACTTC. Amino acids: CASSYSDPSGRYEQYF.

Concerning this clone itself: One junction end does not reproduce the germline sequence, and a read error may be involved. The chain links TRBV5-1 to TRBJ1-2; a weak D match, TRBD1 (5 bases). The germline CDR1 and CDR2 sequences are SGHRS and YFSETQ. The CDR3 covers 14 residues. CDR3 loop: CAGSPSRTRDGYTF. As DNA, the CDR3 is TGCGCCGGCAGCCCCTCAAGGACACGAGATGGCTACACCTTC. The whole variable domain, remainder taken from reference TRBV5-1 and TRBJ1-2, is KAGVTQTPRYLIKTRGQQVTLSCSPISGHRSVSWYQQTPGQGLQFLFEYFSETQRNKGNFPGRFSGRQFSNSRSEMNVSTLELGDSALYLCAGSPSRTRDGYTFGSGTRLTVV.